In this sample, the clone carrying this T cell receptor beta chain turned up a few times. Its antigen is still unknown. The data belong to a study of cytomegalovirus exposure and HLA in healthy donors. General study points: TCR beta V segments were, for the most part, productive about 87% or about 30% of the time in an earlier analysis. According to the study, 150 to 200 TCR beta chains were cytomegalovirus-associated.

13 Jbeta primers and 60 Vbeta primers were used for the PCR. Method: immunoSEQ multiplex PCR; TCRdb's copy keeps in-frame clones and lacks some. The sample has about 120,000 clones, about four fifths seen once. Trimming took off 0 bases at V and 4 bases at J, with 10 bases between the two ends. The CDR3 spans 14 residues. CDR1 and CDR2 (germline): SGHRS, YFSETQ. The source material was PBMCs. V and J are TRBV5-1 and TRBJ1-2; TRBD1 might be the D (6 bases). The receptor was derived from a woman younger than 30 in good health and CMV-seronegative. CDR3 region: CASSLDRVAYGYTF. The CDR3 DNA reads as TGCGCCAGCAGCTTGGACAGGGTTGCCTATGGCTACACCTTC.